Each of the 12 T cell receptor beta chains below was sequenced from the same sample in a study of T cells after yellow fever vaccination. A single record per CDR3 protein comes from TCRdb applying MiXCR to the 5' RACE reads. The table records about 320,000 distinct CDR3 sequences, over 8.5% of them present only once. The sample was CD4+ T cells sorted from PBMCs, taken 45 days after the yellow fever booster vaccination. The receptors were gathered from a man aged 18-30 years who received the YFV17D yellow fever vaccine.

This clonotype was picked up a small number of times. The chain links TRBV4-3 to TRBJ1-2; D is possibly TRBD1 (5 bases). Trimming pared 0 bases from V and 1 base from J, leaving 9 bases between. This CDR3 is 15 amino acids long. CDR1 and CDR2 (germline): LGHNA, YSLEER. CDR3 amino acids: CASSQDLTVNYGYTF. The CDR3 coding sequence is TGCGCCAGCAGCCAAGACTTGACAGTTAACTATGGCTACACCTTC.

This clonotype was observed at least ten times. This chain links TRBV18 with TRBJ2-7; 8 positions match TRBD1. CDR3 size: 15 residues. Unmatched junction bases numbered 4, after V lost 0 bases and J lost 3 bases. Germline loops: CDR1 KGHSH, CDR2 LQKENI. The chain's CDR3 is CASSPPGTGHYEQYF. CDR3 DNA sequence: TGTGCCAGCTCACCACCCGGGACAGGACACTACGAGCAGTACTTC.

This chain connects TRBV7-2 to TRBJ2-1, with 11 bases that match TRBD2. The CDR3 is 16 residues long. From germline, CDR1 is SGHTA and CDR2 FQGNSA. Unmatched junction bases numbered 8, after V lost 5 bases and J lost 5 bases. This CDR3 is CASSPTRLAGHNEQFF. As DNA, the CDR3 is TGTGCCAGCAGCCCAACGAGACTAGCGGGGCACAATGAGCAGTTCTTC.

A few counts support this clonotype. This rearrangement joins TRBV2 to TRBJ2-1; 9 bases are a match to TRBD2. CDR3 length: 13 amino acids. Germline V gene lookup returns CDR1 SNHLY and CDR2 FYNNEI. V trimming: 6 bases; J trimming: 9 bases; junction bases outside the gene matches: 6. CDR3 sequence reads: CASRGSGGGEQFF. CDR3 nucleotides: TGTGCCAGCAGGGGTAGCGGGGGAGGTGAGCAGTTCTTC.

The chain is built from TRBV11-2 and TRBJ1-4; D unresolved. The CDR3 spans 13 residues. Trimming left V 6 bases short and J 8 bases short, with 13 bases between. Germline loops: CDR1 SGHAT, CDR2 FQNNGV. This chain's CDR3 is CASRRSSREKLFF. The CDR3 DNA sequence: TGTGCCAGCAGGCGCTCCTCCAGAGAAAAACTGTTTTTT.

In its sample, this clonotype was seen a few times. The rearrangement uses TRBV6-5 and TRBJ1-2, with TRBD1 matching over 7 bases. The CDR3 length is 14 residues. Germline loops: CDR1 MNHEY, CDR2 SVGAGI. V shed 4 bases, J shed 4 bases, and the junction held 6 bases outside the gene matches. The CDR3 DNA reads TGTGCCAGCAGTTCGGGACAGAGCACCTATGGCTACACCTTC. Encoded protein: CASSSGQSTYGYTF.

This clonotype has at least ten counts. J is TRBJ2-3 and V is TRBV5-1; 7 positions match TRBD2. From germline, CDR1 is SGHRS and CDR2 YFSETQ. The length of the CDR3 is 14 residues. The V gene end was trimmed by 0 bases and the J gene end by 5 bases; junction bases not matched to a gene: 3. CDR3 bases: TGCGCCAGCAGCTTGGGGACTAGGGAAGATACGCAGTATTTT. It specifies CASSLGTREDTQYF.

This chain joins TRBV3-1 and TRBJ2-5, with 11 bases lining up with TRBD2. This CDR3 has 16 residues. Looked up from germline, CDR1 is LGHDT and CDR2 is YNNKEL (reference sequence). V was clipped by 5 bases and J by 4 bases; unmatched bases: 9. CDR3 coding DNA: TGTGCCAGCAGCTCCCATAGCGGGGGGGCCGCAGAGACCCAGTACTTC. Its translation is CASSSHSGGAAETQYF.

This rearrangement joins TRBV5-8 to TRBJ2-3; 8 bases match TRBD2. Looked up from germline, CDR1 is SGHTS and CDR2 is YDEGEE. V dropped 1 base and J dropped 0; count of bases not matched to a gene: 7. This CDR3 is 17 amino acids long. The chain's CDR3 is CASSLLSSGHSTDTQYF. The CDR3 coding sequence is TGTGCCAGCAGCTTGCTGTCTAGCGGGCATAGCACAGATACGCAGTATTTT.

This rearrangement joins TRBV27 to TRBJ1-5; possible D gene TRBD1, 5 bases. In germline, CDR1 is MNHEY, CDR2 SMNVEV (reference sequence). This CDR3 spans 13 amino acids. V dropped 3 bases and J dropped 9 bases, with 12 bases sitting between them. CDR3: CASSLTVRGPQHF. In DNA, the CDR3 is TGTGCCAGCAGTTTGACTGTTAGGGGGCCCCAGCATTTT.

This clonotype showed up just a few times. V is TRBV12-3 or TRBV12-4 and J is TRBJ1-3; no firm D call. The V and J ends lost 3 bases and 5 bases respectively, with 2 bases between them. The CDR3 loop spans 11 amino acids. The CDR3 loop reads CASSFRNTIYF. The DNA for the CDR3 is TGTGCCAGCAGTTTTAGAAACACCATATATTTT.

The chain links TRBV7-2 to TRBJ2-3; the match to TRBD2 covers 10 bases. Germline values: CDR1 SGHTA, CDR2 FQGNSA. J was trimmed by 3 bases and V by 5 bases; bases with no gene match: 11. There are 17 residues in the CDR3. CDR3 sequence: CASSPNLSGGKTDTQYF. CDR3 DNA sequence: TGTGCCAGCAGCCCCAACCTTAGCGGGGGGAAAACAGATACGCAGTATTTT. The whole variable domain, remainder taken from reference TRBV7-2 and TRBJ2-3, is GAGVSQSPSNKVTEKGKDVELRCDPISGHTALYWYRQSLGQGLEFLIYFQGNSAPDKSGLPSDRFSAERTGGSVSTLTIQRTQQEDSAVYLCASSPNLSGGKTDTQYFGPGTRLTVL.